This T cell receptor (beta chain) was documented in a study of blood T cell repertoires in COVID-19. Data came from immunoSEQ multiplex PCR; TCRdb stores just in-frame clones and leaves some out. The table lists some 69,000 clones, roughly 81% of them singletons. This clone was counted a few times. This CDR3 region has 16 residues. The germline CDR1 and CDR2 sequences are SGHNT and YENEEA. Germline trimming cut 5 bases from V and 4 bases from J; bases unmatched to any gene: 9. The chain recombines TRBV11-3 with TRBJ2-3; the match to TRBD2 covers 10 bases. The sequenced sample was peripheral blood. The clonotype was recovered from a woman in her seventies with acute or convalescent COVID-19. For the CDR3, the DNA is TGTGCCAGCAGCAAAGGTCTAGCGGGAGTGTCAGATACGCAGTATTTT. This gives the protein CASSKGLAGVSDTQYF.